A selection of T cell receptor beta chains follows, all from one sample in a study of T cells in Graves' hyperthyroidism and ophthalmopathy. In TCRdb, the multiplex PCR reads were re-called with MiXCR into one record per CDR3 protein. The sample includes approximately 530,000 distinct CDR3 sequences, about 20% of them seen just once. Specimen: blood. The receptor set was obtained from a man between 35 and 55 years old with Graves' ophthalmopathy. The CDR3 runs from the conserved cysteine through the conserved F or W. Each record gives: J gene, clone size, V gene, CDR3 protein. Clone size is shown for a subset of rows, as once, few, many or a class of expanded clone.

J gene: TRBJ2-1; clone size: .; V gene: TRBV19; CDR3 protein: CASSIAAQGASGEQFF
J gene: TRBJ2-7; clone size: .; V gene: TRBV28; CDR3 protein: CASRPDREGEWEQYF
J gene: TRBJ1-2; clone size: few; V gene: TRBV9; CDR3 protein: CASSPRTEYYGYTF
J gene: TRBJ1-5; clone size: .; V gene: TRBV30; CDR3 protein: CAWSAGPTPAGNQPQHF
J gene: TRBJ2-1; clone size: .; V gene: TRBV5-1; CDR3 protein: CASTDTSGKGNEQFF
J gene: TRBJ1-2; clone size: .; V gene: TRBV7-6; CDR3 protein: CASSLVTRGDYGYTF
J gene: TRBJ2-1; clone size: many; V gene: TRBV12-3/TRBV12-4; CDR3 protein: CASSFAGGLEGGNNEQFF
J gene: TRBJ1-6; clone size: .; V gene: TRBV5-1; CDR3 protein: CASSLEYNSPLHF
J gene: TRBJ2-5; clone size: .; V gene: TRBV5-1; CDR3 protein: CASETGDLGETQYF
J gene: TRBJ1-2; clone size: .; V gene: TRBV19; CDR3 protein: CASSSTGTNPYGYTF
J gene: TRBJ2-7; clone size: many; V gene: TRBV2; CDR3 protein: CASSDWTSVSYEQYF
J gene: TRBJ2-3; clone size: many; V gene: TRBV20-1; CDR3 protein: CSARLSGATDTQYF
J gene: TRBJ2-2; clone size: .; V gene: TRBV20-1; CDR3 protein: CSARGRKGFTGELFF
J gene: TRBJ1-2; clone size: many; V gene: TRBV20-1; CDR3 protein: CSARNRTGGYGYTF
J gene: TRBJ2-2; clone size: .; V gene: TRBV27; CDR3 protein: CASSKLTTSGANTGELFF
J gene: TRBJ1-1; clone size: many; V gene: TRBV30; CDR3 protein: CAWSITVGEGEAFF
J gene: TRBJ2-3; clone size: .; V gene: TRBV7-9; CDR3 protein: CASSSPSVGTDTQYF
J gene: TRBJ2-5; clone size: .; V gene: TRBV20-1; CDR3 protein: CSARDRLAGVETQYF